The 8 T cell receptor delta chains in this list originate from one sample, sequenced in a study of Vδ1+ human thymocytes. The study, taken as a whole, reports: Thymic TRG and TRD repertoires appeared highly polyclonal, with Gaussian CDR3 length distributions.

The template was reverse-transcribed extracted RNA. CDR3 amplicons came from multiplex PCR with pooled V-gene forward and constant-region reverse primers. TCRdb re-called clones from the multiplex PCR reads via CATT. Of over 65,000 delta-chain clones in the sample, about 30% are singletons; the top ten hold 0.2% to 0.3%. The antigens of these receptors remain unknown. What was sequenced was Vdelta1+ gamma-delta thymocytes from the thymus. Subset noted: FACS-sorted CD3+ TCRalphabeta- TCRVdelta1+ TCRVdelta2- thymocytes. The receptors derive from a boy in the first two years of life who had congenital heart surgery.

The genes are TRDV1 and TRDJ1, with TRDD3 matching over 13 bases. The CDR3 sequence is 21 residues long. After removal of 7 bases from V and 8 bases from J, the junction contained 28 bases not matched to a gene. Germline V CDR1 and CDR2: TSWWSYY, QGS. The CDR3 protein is CALAAKGRTGGYGVGNKKLIF. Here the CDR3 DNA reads TGTGCTCTTGCGGCTAAGGGCCGAACTGGGGGATACGGTGTCGGCAATAAGAAACTCATCTTT.

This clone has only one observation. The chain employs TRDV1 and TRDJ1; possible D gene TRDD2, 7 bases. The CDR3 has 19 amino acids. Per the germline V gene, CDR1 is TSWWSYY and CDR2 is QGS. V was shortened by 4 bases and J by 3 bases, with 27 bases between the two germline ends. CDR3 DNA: TGTGCTCTTGGGGGGCCTTCCTCCCTGGGGCCATCCTTTCCCGATAAACTCATCTTT. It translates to CALGGPSSLGPSFPDKLIF.

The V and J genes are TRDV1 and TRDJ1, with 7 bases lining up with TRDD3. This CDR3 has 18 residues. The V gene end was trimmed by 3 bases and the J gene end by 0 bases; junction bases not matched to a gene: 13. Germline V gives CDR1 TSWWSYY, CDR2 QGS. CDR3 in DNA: TGTGCTCTTGGGGATTACAGTGGGGGAGCACCATACACCGATAAACTCATCTTT. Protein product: CALGDYSGGAPYTDKLIF.

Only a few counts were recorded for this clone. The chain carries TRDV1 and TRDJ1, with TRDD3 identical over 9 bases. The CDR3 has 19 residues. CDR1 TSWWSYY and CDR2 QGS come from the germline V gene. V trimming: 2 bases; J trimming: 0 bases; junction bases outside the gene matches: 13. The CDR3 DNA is TGTGCTCTTGGGGAAAAAGTTTTGGGGGATAGCGAGTACACCGATAAACTCATCTTT. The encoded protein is CALGEKVLGDSEYTDKLIF.

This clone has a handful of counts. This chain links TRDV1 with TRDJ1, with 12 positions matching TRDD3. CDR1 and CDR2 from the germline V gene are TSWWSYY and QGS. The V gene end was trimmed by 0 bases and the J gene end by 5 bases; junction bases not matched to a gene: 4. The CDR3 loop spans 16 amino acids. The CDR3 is CALGELVWGIRDKLIF. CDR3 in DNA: TGTGCTCTTGGGGAACTAGTCTGGGGGATACGGGATAAACTCATCTTT.

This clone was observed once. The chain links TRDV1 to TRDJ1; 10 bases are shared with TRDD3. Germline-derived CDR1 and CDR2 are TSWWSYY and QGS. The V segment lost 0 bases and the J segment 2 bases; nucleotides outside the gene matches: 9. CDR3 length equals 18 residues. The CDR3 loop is CALGELYWGMRRTDKLIF. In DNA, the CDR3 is TGTGCTCTTGGGGAACTATACTGGGGGATGCGGAGGACCGATAAACTCATCTTT.

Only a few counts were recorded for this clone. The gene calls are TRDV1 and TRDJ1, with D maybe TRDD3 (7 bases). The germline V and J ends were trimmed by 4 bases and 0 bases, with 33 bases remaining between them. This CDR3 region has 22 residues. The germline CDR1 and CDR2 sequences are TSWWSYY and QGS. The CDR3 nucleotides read TGTGCTCTTGGGGCACACTGGCCTTCCCGCAATCTTGGGGATATGTACACCGATAAACTCATCTTT. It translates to CALGAHWPSRNLGDMYTDKLIF.

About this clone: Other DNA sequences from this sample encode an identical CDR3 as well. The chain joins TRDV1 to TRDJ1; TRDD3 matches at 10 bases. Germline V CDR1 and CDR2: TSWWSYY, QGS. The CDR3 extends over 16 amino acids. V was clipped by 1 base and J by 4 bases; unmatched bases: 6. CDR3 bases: TGTGCTCTTGGGGAACAGTGGGGGATACTTTTCGATAAACTCATCTTT. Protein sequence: CALGEQWGILFDKLIF.